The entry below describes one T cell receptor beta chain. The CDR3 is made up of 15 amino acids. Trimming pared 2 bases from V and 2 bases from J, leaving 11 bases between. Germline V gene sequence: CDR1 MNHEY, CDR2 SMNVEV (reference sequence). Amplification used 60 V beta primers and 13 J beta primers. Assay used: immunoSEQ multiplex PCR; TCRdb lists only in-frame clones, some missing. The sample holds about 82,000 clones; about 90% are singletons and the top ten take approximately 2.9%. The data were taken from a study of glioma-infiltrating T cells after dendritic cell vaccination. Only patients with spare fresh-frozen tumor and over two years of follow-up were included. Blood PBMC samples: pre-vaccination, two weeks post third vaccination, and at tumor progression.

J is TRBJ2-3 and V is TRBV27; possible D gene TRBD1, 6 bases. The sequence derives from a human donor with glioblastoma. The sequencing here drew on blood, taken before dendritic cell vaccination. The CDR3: CASSLGGDITDTQYF. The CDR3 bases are TGTGCCAGCAGTTTAGGTGGGGACATCACAGATACGCAGTATTTT.